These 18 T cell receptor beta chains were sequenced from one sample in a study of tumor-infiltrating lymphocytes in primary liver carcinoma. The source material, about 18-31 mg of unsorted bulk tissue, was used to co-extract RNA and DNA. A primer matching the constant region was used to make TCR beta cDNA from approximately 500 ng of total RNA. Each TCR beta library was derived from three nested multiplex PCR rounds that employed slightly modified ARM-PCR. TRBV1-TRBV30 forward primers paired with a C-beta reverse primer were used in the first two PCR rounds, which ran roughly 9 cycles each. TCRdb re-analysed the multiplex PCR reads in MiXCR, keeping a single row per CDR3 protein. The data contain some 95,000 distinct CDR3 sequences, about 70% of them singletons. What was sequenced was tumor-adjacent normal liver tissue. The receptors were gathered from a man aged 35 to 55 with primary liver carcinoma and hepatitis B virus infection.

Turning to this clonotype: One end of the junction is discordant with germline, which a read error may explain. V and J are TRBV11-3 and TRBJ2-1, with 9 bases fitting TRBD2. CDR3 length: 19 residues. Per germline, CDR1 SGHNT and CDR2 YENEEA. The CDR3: CAGSLDLYAGGLVYDEQFF. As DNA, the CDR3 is TGTGCCGGCAGCTTAGATCTCTATGCGGGAGGGCTGGTCTACGATGAGCAGTTCTTC.

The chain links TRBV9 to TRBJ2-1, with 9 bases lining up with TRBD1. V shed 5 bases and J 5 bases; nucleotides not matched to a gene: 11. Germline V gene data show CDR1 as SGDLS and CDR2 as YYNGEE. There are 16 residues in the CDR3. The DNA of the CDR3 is TGTGCCAGCAGTCCCCAACTCGGGACAGGGAACAATGAGCAGTTCTTC. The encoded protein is CASSPQLGTGNNEQFF.

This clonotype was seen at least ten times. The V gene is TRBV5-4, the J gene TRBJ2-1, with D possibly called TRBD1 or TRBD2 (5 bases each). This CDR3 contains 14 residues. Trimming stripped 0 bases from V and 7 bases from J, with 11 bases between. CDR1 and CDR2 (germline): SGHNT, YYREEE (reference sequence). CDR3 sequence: CASSLAGTENEQFF. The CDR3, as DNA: TGTGCCAGCAGCTTGGCCGGGACGGAAAATGAGCAGTTCTTC.

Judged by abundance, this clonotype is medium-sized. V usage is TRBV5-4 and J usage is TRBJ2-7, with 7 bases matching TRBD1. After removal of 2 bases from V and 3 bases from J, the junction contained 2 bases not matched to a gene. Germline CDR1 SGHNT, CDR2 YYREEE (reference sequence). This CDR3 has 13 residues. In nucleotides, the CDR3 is TGTGCCAGCAGCTTAGGGGGCGGCTACGAGCAGTACTTC. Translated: CASSLGGGYEQYF.

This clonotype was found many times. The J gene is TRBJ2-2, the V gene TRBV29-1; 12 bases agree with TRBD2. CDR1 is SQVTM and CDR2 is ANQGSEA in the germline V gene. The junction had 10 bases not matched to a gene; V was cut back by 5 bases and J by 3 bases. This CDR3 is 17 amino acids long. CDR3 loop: CSVLAGGPAAYTGELFF. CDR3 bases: TGCAGCGTTCTAGCGGGAGGGCCCGCTGCGTACACCGGGGAGCTGTTTTTT.

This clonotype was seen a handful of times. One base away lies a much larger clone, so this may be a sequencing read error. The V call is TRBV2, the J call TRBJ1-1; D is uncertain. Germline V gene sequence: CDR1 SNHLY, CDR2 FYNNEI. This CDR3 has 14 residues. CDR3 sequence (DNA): TGTGCCAGCAGTGAAACAGACTCAAACACTGAAGCTCTCTTT. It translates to CASSETDSNTEALF.

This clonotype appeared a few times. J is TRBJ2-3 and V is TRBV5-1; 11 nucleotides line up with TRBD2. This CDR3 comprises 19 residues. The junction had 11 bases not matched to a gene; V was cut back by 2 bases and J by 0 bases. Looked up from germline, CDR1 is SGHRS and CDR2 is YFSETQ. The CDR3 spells CASSFPSGGTGSSTDTQYF. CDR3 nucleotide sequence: TGCGCCAGCAGCTTCCCTAGCGGGGGGACCGGATCTAGCACAGATACGCAGTATTTT.

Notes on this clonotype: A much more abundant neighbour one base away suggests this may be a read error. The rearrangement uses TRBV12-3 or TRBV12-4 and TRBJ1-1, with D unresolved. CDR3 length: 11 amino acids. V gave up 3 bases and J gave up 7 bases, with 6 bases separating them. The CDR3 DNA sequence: TGTGCCAGCAGTTTGAATCATGAAGCTTTCTTT. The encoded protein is CASSLNHEAFF.

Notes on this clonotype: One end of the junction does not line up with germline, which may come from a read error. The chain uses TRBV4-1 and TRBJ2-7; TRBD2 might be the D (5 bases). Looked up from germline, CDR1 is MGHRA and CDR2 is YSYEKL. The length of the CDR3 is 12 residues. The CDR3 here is CASSQQGYERYF. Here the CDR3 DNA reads TGCGCCAGCAGCCAACAAGGGTACGAGCGGTACTTT.

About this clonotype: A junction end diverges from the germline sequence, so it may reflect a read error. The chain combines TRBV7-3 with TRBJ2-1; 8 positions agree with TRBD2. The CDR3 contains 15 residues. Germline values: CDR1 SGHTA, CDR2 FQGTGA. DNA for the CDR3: TGTGCTAGCAGTCCCCGGGGGGGCCAGAGGAATGAGCAGTTCTTC. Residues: CASSPRGGQRNEQFF. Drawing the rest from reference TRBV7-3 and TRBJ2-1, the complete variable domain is GAGVSQTPSNKVTEKGKYVELRCDPISGHTALYWYRQSLGQGPEFLIYFQGTGAADDSGLPNDRFFAVRPEGSVSTLKIQRTERGDSAVYLCASSPRGGQRNEQFFGPGTRLTVL.

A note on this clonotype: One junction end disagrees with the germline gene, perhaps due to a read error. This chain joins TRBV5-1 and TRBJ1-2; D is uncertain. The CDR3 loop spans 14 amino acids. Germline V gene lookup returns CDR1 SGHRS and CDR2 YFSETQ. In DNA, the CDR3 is TGCGCCAGCAGCGCAGACGGAATGGACGCCGGCTGCACCTTC. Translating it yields CASSADGMDAGCTF.

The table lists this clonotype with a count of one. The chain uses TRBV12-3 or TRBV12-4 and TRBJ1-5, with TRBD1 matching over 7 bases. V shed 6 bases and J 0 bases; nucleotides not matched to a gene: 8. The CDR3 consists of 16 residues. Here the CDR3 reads CASRGRGPDSNQPQHF. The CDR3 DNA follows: TGTGCCAGCAGGGGGAGGGGGCCAGATAGCAATCAGCCCCAGCATTTT.

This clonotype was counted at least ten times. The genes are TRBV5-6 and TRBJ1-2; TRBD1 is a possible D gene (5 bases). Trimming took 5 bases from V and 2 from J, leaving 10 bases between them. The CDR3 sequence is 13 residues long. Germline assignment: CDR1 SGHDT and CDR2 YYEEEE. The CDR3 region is CASRPGQNYGYTF. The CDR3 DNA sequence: TGTGCCAGCAGGCCGGGGCAGAACTATGGCTACACCTTC.

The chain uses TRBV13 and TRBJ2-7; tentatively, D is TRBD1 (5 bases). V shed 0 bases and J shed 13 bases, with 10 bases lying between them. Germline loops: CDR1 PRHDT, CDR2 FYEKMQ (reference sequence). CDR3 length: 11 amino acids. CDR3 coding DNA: TGTGCCAGCAGCTTAGGACAGGCTCACTACTTC. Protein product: CASSLGQAHYF.

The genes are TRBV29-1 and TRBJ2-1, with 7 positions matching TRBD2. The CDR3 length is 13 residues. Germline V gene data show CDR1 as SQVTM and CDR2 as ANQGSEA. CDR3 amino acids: CSIGAGIYNEQFF. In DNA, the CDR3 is TGCAGTATTGGAGCGGGGATCTACAATGAGCAGTTCTTC.

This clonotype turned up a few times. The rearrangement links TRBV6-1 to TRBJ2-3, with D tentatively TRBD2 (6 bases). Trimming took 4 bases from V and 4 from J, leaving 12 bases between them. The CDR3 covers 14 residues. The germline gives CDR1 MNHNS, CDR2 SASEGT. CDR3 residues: CASSVTGDPDTQYF. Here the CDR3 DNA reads TGTGCCAGCAGTGTGACGGGGGACCCAGATACGCAGTATTTT.

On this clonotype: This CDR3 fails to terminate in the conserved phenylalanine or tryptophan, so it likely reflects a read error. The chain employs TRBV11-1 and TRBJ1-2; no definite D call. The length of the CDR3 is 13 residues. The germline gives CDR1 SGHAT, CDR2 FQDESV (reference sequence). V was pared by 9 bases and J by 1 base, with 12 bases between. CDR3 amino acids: CASSLSGNYGYTL. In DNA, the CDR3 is TGTGCCAGTAGTCTCTCGGGTAACTATGGCTACACCTTA.

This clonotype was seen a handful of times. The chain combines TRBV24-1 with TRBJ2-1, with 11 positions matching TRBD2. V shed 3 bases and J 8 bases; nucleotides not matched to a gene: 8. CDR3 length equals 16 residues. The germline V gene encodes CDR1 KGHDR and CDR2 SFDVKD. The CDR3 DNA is TGTGCCACCAGTGATCCGGGACTAGCGGCGGGCGATGAGCAGTTCTTC. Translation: CATSDPGLAAGDEQFF.